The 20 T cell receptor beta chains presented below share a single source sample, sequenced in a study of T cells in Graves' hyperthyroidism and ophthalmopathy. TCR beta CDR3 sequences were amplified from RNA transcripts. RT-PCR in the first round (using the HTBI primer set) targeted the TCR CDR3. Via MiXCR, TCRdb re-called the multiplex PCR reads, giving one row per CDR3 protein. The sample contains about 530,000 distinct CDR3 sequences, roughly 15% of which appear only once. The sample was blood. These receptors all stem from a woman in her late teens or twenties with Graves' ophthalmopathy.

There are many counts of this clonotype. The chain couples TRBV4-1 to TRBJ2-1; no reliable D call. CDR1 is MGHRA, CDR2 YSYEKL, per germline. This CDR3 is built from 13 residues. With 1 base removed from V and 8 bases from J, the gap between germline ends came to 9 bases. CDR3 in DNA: TGCGCCAGCAGCCAAGTCGAACTCGATGAGCAGTTCTTC. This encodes CASSQVELDEQFF.

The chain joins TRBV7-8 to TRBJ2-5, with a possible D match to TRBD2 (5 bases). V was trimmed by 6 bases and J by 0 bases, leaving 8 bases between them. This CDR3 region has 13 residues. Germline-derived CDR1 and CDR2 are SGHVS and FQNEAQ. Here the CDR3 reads CASRSGNQETQYF. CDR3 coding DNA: TGTGCCAGCAGGTCGGGGAACCAAGAGACCCAGTACTTC.

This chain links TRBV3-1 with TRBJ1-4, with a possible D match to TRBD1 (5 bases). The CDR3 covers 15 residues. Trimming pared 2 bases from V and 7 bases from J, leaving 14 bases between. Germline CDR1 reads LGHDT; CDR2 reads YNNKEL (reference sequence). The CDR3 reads CASSQNGQGGEKLFF. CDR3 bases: TGTGCCAGCAGCCAAAATGGGCAGGGTGGTGAAAAACTGTTTTTT.

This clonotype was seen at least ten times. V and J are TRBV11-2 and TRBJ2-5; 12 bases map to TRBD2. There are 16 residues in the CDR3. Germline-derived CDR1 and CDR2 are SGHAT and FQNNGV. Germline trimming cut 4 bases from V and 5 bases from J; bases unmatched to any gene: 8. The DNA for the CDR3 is TGTGCCAGCAGCTCATATCCTAGCGGGGGGGCGGAGACCCAGTACTTC. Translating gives CASSSYPSGGAETQYF.

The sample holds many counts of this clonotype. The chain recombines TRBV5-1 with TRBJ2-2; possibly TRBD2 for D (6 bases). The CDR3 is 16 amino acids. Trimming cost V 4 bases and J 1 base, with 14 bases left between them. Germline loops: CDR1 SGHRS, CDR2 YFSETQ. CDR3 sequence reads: CASSQASVGNTGELFF. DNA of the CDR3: TGCGCCAGCAGCCAAGCTAGCGTAGGGAACACCGGGGAGCTGTTTTTT.

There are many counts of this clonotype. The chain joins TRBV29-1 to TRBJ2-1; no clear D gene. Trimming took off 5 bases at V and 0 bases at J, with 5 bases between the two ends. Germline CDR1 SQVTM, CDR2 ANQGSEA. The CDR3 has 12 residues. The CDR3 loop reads CSVPSSYNEQFF. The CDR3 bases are TGCAGCGTTCCGAGCTCCTACAATGAGCAGTTCTTC.

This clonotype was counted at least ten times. The CDR3 region is CATSTDYLSYNEQFF. In nucleotides, the CDR3 is TGTGCCACCAGTACGGACTATCTTTCCTACAATGAGCAGTTCTTC. The chain employs TRBV15 and TRBJ2-1; maybe TRBD2 (6 bases). V lost 6 bases and J lost 1, with 13 bases in between. The CDR3 runs 15 residues. The V gene's germline CDR1 is LNHNV and CDR2 YYDKDF (reference sequence).

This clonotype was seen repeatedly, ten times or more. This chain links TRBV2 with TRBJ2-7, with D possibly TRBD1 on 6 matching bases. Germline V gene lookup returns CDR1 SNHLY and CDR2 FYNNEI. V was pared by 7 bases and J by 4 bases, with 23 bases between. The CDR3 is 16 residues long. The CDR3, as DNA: TGTGCCAGCATCAACCCTGACAGGCAGGAATTTTACGAGCAGTACTTC. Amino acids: CASINPDRQEFYEQYF.

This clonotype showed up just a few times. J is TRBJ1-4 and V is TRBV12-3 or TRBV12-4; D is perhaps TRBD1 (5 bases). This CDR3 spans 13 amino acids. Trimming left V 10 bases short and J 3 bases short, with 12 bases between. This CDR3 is CATGAIPNEKLFF. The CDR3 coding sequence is TGTGCCACCGGGGCTATCCCTAATGAAAAACTGTTTTTT.

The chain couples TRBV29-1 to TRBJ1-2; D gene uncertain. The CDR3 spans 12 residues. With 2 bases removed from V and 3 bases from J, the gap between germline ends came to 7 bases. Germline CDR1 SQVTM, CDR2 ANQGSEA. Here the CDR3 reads CSVEPGYYGYTF. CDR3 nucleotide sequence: TGCAGCGTTGAACCAGGTTACTATGGCTACACCTTC.

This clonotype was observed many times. The CDR3 sequence is CASSLDEGGLLPYEQYF. The CDR3 DNA sequence: TGTGCCAGCAGTTTGGACGAAGGGGGCTTACTCCCCTACGAGCAGTACTTC. J is TRBJ2-7 and V is TRBV12-3 or TRBV12-4; 7 positions match TRBD1. CDR3 length: 17 amino acids. The trim removed 3 bases at V and 2 bases at J, leaving 13 bases unmatched.

The CDR3 here is CASSRQAGRVTEKLFF. The DNA of the CDR3 is TGTGCCAGCAGTAGACAGGCGGGCAGGGTTACTGAAAAACTGTTTTTT. The genes are TRBV6-1 and TRBJ1-4, with TRBD1 as a possible D gene (6 bases). Germline V lookup: CDR1 MNHNS, CDR2 SASEGT. V was trimmed by 5 bases and J by 7 bases, leaving 20 bases between them. This CDR3 is built from 16 residues.

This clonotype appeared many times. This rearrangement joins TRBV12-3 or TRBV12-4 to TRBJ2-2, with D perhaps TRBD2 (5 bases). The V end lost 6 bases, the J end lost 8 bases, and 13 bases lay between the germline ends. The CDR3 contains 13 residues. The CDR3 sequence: CASSQREPGELFF. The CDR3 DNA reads TGTGCCAGCAGCCAACGGGAACCAGGGGAGCTGTTTTTT.

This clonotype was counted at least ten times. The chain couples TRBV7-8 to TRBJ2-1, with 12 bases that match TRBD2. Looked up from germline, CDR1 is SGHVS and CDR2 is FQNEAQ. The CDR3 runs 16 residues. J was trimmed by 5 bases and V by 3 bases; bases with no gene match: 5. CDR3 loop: CASSLGTSGRDNEQFF. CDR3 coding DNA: TGTGCCAGCAGCTTGGGGACTAGCGGGCGAGACAATGAGCAGTTCTTC.

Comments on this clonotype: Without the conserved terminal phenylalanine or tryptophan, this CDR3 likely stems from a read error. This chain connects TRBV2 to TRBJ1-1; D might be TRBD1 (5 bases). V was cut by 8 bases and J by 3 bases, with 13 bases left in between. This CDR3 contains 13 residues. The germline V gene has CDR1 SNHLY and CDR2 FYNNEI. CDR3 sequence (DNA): TGTGCCAGCGGGACCCAGGCGTACACTGAAGCTTTCCTT. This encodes CASGTQAYTEAFL.

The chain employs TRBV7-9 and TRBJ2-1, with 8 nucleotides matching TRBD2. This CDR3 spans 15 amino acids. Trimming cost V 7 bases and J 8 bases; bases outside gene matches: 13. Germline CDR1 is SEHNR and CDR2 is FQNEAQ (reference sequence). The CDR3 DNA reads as TGTGCCAGCACCGAGGCAAGCGGGAGTATCGATGAGCAGTTCTTC. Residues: CASTEASGSIDEQFF.

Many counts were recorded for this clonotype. CDR3 amino acids: CASSSSVLGNQPQHF. The CDR3 DNA reads TGTGCCAGCAGCTCCAGTGTCCTCGGCAATCAGCCCCAGCATTTT. This chain uses TRBV7-8 with TRBJ1-5; D is unresolved. Germline assignment: CDR1 SGHVS and CDR2 FQNEAQ. V was cut by 4 bases and J by 2 bases, with 12 bases left in between. This CDR3 contains 15 residues.

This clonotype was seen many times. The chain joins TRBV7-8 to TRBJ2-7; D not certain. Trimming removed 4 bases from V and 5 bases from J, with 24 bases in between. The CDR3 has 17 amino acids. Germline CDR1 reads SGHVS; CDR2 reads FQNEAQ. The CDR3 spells CASSWETWVLSMDEQYF. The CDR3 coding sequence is TGTGCCAGCAGCTGGGAAACTTGGGTCCTATCCATGGACGAGCAGTACTTC.

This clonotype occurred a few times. CDR3 nucleotide sequence: TGTGCCAGCAGTAACTTCGGTTACTCTGGAAACACCATATATTTT. It codes for CASSNFGYSGNTIYF. This chain connects TRBV2 to TRBJ1-3; no firm D call. CDR3 length equals 15 residues. CDR1 and CDR2 (germline): SNHLY, FYNNEI. Between the trimmed V and J ends, which lost 5 bases and 0 bases, there was a span of 11 bases.

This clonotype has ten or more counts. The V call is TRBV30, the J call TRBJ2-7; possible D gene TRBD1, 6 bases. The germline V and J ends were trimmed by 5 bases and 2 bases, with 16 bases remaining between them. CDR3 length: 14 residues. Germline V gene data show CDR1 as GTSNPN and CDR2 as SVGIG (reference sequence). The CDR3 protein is CAWVRRDIPYEQYF. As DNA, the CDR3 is TGTGCCTGGGTTCGTCGGGACATTCCCTACGAGCAGTACTTC.